This is a list of T cell receptor beta chains from one sample in a study of OX40 agonist ivuxolimab in advanced cancers. Clones were sequenced by immunoSEQ multiplex PCR, and TCRdb holds only the in-frame ones, with some missing. In the table there are roughly 79,000 clones, about nine tenths of which are singletons. Sequences were derived from CD4+ or CD8+ T cells sorted from blood, sampled in a trial of the OX40 agonist ivuxolimab. These receptors were obtained from an adult with an advanced solid tumor such as melanoma, head and neck, liver or kidney cancer. Each CDR3 is given with its conserved first and last residue. D genes are given only for firm matches. Part of the rows lack a size; the others show once, few, many or a class for expanded clones.

length	D	size	V	J	DNA	CDR3
13	NA	NA	TRBV7-9	TRBJ2-7	TGTGCCAGCAGGGTGGGACCTCTCTACGAGCAGTACTTC	CASRVGPLYEQYF
13	NA	once	TRBV30	TRBJ1-1	TGTGCCTGGAGGGTGATAAAGAACACTGAAGCTTTCTTT	CAWRVIKNTEAFF
18	TRBD2	NA	TRBV29-1	TRBJ2-3	TGCAGCGTTGAAGGGGGTAGCGGGGGTCTCGTAGGCACAGATACGCAGTATTTT	CSVEGGSGGLVGTDTQYF
12	NA	NA	TRBV6-6	TRBJ2-2	TGTGCCAGCAGAACCGGCACCGGGGAGCTGTTTTTT	CASRTGTGELFF
15	TRBD2	NA	TRBV6-1	TRBJ2-2	TGTGCCAGCAGCACCAGCGGGATAGGAACCGGGGAGCTGTTTTTT	CASSTSGIGTGELFF
15	TRBD2	NA	TRBV28	TRBJ2-3	TGTGCCAGCAGCCAGAGCGGGGGGATCGGAGATACGCAGTATTTT	CASSQSGGIGDTQYF
14	NA	few	TRBV30	TRBJ1-5	TGTGCCTGGAGTGTAATCCAGAGCAATCAGCCCCAGCATTTT	CAWSVIQSNQPQHF
14	TRBD1	NA	TRBV27	TRBJ1-1	TGTGCCAGCAGTATCGGGACAGGGGGCACTGAAGCTTTCTTT	CASSIGTGGTEAFF
19	TRBD2	once	TRBV5-4	TRBJ2-6	TGTGCCAGCAGCGGTGGGCGACTAGCGGGATACTCTGGGGCCAACGTCCTGACTTTC	CASSGGRLAGYSGANVLTF
12	TRBD1	NA	TRBV6-1	TRBJ1-2	TGTGCCAGCACCGGGACAGGTCTTGGCTACACCTTC	CASTGTGLGYTF
11	NA	once	TRBV11-2	TRBJ2-5	TGTGCCAGCAGCTTAAGTGAGACCCAGTACTTC	CASSLSETQYF
11	NA	few	TRBV29-1	TRBJ2-7	TGCAGCGTTGTTGGGTTGTACGAGCAGTACTTC	CSVVGLYEQYF
15	NA	NA	TRBV7-9	TRBJ2-6	TGTGCCAGCAGACCGACAGACTCTGGGGCCAACGTCCTGACTTTC	CASRPTDSGANVLTF
15	NA	NA	TRBV9	TRBJ2-1	TGTGCCAGCAGCCCCCATGGGGGGTCGTACAATGAGCAGTTCTTC	CASSPHGGSYNEQFF
13	NA	NA	TRBV27	TRBJ2-3	TGTGCCAGCAGTTTATTCCCCACAGATACGCAGTATTTT	CASSLFPTDTQYF
14	TRBD1	NA	TRBV11-3	TRBJ1-1	TGTGCCAGCAGCTTAGTTTTCCCGGGACAGAAAGCTTTCTTT	CASSLVFPGQKAFF
15	TRBD1	NA	TRBV4-1	TRBJ2-1	TGCGCCAGCAGCGGGTTGGGGGACAGGGCTATCTCGCAGTTCTTC	CASSGLGDRAISQFF
17	NA	NA	TRBV4-2	TRBJ1-3	TGTGCCAGCAGCCAAGATTCCTCCGGGACCGCGGGAAACACCATATATTTT	CASSQDSSGTAGNTIYF
16	NA	NA	TRBV13	TRBJ2-7	TGTGCCAGCAGTGGACCCCCCCGGGACGGTGCCTACGAGCAGTACTTC	CASSGPPRDGAYEQYF
12	NA	NA	TRBV9	TRBJ2-1	TGTGCCAGCAGCGTAGCCGTAGATGAGCAGTTCTTC	CASSVAVDEQFF
16	NA	NA	TRBV4-3	TRBJ2-3	TGCGCCAGCAGCCAACAGCATGGCATCCCTACAGATACGCAGTATTTT	CASSQQHGIPTDTQYF